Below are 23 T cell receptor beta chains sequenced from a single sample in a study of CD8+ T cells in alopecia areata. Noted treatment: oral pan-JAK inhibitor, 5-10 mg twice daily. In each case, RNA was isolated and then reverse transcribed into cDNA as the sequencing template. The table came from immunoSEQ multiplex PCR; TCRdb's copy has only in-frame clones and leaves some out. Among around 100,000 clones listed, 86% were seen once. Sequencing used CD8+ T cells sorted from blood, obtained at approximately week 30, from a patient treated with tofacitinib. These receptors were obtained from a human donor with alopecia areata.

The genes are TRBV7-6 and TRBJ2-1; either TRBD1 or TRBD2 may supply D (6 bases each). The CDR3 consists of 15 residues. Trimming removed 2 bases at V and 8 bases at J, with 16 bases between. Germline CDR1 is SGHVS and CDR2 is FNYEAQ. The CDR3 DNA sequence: TGTGCCAGCAGCTTAAGGGGGGTAGCGTTTGATGAGCAGTTCTTC. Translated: CASSLRGVAFDEQFF.

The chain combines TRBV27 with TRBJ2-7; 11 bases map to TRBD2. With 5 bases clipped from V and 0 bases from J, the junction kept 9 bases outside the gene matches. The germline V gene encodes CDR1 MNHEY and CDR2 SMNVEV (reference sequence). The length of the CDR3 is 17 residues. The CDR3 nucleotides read TGTGCCAGCAGTCTCCAACCCGGACTAGCGGGCTCCTACGAGCAGTACTTC. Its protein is CASSLQPGLAGSYEQYF.

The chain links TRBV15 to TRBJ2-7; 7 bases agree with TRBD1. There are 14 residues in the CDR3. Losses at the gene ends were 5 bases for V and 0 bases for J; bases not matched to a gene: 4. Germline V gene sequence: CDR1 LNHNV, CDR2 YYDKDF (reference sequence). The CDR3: CATSADRASYEQYF. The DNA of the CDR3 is TGTGCCACCAGCGCTGACAGGGCCTCCTACGAGCAGTACTTC.

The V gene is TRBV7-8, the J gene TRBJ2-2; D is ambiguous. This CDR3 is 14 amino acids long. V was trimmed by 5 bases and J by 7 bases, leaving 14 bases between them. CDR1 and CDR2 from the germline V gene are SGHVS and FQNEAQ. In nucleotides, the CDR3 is TGTGCCAGCAGCCCCTCGGCGGAATACGGGGAGCTGTTTTTT. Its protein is CASSPSAEYGELFF.

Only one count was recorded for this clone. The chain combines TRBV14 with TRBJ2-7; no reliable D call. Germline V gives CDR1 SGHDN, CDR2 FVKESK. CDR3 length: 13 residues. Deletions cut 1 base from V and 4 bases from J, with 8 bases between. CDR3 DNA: TGTGCCAGCAGCCAAGTAGAGGCGTACGAGCAGTACTTC. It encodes CASSQVEAYEQYF.

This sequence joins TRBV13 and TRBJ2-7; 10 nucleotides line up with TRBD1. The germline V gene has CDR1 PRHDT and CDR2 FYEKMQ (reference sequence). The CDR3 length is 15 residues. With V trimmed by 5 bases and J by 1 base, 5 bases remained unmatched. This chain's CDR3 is CASSQGTGESYEQYF. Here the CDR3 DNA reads TGTGCCAGCAGCCAAGGGACAGGGGAGTCCTACGAGCAGTACTTC.

CDR3 region: CASSLWTADSGANVLTF. The DNA of the CDR3 is TGCGCCAGCAGCTTGTGGACAGCCGACTCTGGGGCCAACGTCCTGACTTTC. This chain connects TRBV5-1 to TRBJ2-6, with a possible D match to TRBD1 (6 bases). Trimming removed 1 base at V and 0 bases at J, with 11 bases between. The CDR3 is 17 residues long. Germline V lookup: CDR1 SGHRS, CDR2 YFSETQ.

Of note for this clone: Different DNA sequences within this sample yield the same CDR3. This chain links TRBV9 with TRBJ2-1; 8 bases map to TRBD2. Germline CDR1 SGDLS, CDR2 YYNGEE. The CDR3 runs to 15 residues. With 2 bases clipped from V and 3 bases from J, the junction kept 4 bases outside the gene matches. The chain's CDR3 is CASSVRSGSYNEQFF. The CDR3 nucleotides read TGTGCCAGCAGCGTCCGGAGCGGGAGCTACAATGAGCAGTTCTTC. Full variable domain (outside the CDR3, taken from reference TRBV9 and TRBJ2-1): DSGVTQTPKHLITATGQRVTLRCSPRSGDLSVYWYQQSLDQGLQFLIQYYNGEERAKGNILERFSAQQFPDLHSELNLSSLELGDSALYFCASSVRSGSYNEQFFGPGTRLTVL.

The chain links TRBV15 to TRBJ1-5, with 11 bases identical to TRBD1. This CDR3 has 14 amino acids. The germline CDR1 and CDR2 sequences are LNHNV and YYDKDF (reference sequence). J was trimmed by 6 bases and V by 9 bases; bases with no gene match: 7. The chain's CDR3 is CATEDRGLSQPQHF. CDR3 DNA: TGTGCCACAGAGGACAGGGGGCTAAGTCAGCCCCAGCATTTT.

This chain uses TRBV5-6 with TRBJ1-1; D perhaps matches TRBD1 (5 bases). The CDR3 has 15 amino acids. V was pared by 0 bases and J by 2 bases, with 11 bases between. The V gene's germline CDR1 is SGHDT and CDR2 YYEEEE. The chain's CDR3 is CASSLGLGTNTEAFF. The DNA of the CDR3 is TGTGCCAGCAGCTTGGGGTTAGGGACCAACACTGAAGCTTTCTTT.

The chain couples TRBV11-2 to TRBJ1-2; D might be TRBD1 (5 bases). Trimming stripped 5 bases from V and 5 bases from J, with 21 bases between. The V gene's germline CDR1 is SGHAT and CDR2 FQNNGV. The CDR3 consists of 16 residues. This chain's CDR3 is CASSLRQPSDTYGYTF. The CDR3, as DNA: TGTGCCAGCAGCCTTCGACAGCCGTCAGATACTTATGGCTACACCTTC.

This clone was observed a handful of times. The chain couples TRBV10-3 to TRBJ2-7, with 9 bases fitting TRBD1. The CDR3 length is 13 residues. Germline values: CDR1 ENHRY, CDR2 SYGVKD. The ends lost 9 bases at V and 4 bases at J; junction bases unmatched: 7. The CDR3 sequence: CAIPGQGLYEQYF. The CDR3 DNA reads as TGTGCCATTCCGGGACAGGGACTTTACGAGCAGTACTTC.

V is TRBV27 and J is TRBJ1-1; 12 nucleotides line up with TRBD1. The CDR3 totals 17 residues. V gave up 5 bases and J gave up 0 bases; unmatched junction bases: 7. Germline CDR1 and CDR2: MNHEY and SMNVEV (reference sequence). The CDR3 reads CASSPYGTGGLNTEAFF. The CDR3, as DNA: TGTGCCAGCAGTCCATATGGGACAGGGGGCCTGAACACTGAAGCTTTCTTT.

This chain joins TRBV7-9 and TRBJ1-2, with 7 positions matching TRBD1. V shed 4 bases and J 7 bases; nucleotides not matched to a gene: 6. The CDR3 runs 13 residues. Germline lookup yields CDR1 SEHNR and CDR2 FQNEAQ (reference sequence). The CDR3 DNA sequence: TGTGCCAGCAGCTACGGGGACAGAATTGGCTACACCTTC. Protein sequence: CASSYGDRIGYTF.

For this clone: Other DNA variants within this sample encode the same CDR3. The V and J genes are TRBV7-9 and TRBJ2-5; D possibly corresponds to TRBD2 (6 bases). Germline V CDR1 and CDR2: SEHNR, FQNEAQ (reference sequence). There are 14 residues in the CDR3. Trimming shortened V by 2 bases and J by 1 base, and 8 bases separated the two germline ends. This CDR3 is CASSLTGVQETQYF. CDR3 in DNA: TGTGCCAGCAGCTTAACGGGGGTCCAAGAGACCCAGTACTTC.

CDR3 residues: CASSQGRSSPYSPLHF. The DNA for the CDR3 is TGTGCCAGCTCACAAGGACGCTCTTCACCCTATTCACCCCTCCACTTT. The chain combines TRBV18 with TRBJ1-6; no clear D gene. This CDR3 is 16 amino acids long. The germline V and J ends were trimmed by 4 bases and 8 bases, with 18 bases remaining between them. The germline gives CDR1 KGHSH, CDR2 LQKENI. Combining the CDR3 with reference TRBV18 and TRBJ1-6 gives the whole variable domain NAGVMQNPRHLVRRRGQEARLRCSPMKGHSHVYWYRQLPEEGLKFMVYLQKENIIDESGMPKERFSAEFPKEGPSILRIQQVVRGDSAAYFCASSQGRSSPYSPLHFGNGTRLTVT.

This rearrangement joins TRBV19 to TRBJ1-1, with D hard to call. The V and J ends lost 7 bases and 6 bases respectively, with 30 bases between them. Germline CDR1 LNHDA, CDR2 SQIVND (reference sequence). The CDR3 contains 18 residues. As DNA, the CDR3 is TGTGCCAGTACCGGGAGGTTGGGATCATGGGAGTATGTCCCTGAAGCTTTCTTT. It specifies CASTGRLGSWEYVPEAFF. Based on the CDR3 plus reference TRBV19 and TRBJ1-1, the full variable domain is DGGITQSPKYLFRKEGQNVTLSCEQNLNHDAMYWYRQDPGQGLRLIYYSQIVNDFQKGDIAEGYSVSREKKESFPLTVTSAQKNPTAFYLCASTGRLGSWEYVPEAFFGQGTRLTVV.

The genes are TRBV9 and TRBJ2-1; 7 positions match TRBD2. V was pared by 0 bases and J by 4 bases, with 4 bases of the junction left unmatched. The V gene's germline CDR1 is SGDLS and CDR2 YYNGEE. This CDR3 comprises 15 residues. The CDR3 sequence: CASSVALAEYNEQFF. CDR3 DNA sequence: TGTGCCAGCAGCGTAGCTCTAGCGGAATACAATGAGCAGTTCTTC.

The CDR3 protein is CASSQDPSLGYNEQFF. The CDR3 DNA reads TGTGCCAGCAGCCAAGACCCTAGCCTAGGGTACAATGAGCAGTTCTTC. This chain connects TRBV14 to TRBJ2-1; maybe TRBD2 (5 bases). The CDR3 covers 16 residues. Trimming removed 0 bases at V and 4 bases at J, with 13 bases between. Germline loops: CDR1 SGHDN, CDR2 FVKESK.

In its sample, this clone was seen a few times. The CDR3 sequence is CASSIGVGPTAQQYF. CDR3 bases: TGTGCCAGTAGTATAGGAGTGGGACCAACCGCGCAGCAGTACTTC. V and J are TRBV19 and TRBJ2-7; tentatively, D is TRBD1 or TRBD2 (5 bases each). The CDR3 runs to 15 residues. Germline CDR1 reads LNHDA; CDR2 reads SQIVND (reference sequence). The V and J ends lost 1 base and 8 bases respectively, with 18 bases between them.

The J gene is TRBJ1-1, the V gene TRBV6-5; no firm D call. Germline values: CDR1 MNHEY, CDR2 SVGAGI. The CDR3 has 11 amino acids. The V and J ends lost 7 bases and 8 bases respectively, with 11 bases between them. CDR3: CASKNGGEAFF. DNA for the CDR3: TGTGCCAGCAAAAACGGCGGCGAAGCTTTCTTT.

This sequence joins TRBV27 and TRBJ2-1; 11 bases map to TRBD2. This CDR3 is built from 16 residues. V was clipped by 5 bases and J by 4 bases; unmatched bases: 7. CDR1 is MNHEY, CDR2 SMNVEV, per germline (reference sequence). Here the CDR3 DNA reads TGTGCCAGCAGTCTCTCGACTAGCGGGGCTTACAATGAGCAGTTCTTC. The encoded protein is CASSLSTSGAYNEQFF.

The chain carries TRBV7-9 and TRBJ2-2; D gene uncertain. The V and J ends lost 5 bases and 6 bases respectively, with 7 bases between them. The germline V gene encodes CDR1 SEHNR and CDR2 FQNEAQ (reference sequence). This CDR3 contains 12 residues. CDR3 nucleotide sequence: TGTGCCAGCAGCGGGGTTGCCGGGGAGCTGTTTTTT. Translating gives CASSGVAGELFF. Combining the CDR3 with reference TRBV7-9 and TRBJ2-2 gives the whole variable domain DTGVSQNPRHKITKRGQNVTFRCDPISEHNRLYWYRQTLGQGPEFLTYFQNEAQLEKSRLLSDRFSAERPKGSFSTLEIQRTEQGDSAMYLCASSGVAGELFFGEGSRLTVL.